Each of the 18 T cell receptor beta chains below was sequenced from the same sample in a study of shared clonotypes between healthy human individuals. Sequencing was performed with immunoSEQ multiplex PCR; in TCRdb, only in-frame clones are kept and a portion is missing. Of about 490,000 clones listed, approximately 79% are singletons. Sequenced material: PBMCs. Every receptor here comes from a woman between 40 and 55 years old in good health. Some clones in this sample may be carry-over from other donors' samples.

The V and J genes are TRBV7-3 and TRBJ2-1, with D possibly TRBD2 on 6 matching bases. Germline V CDR1 and CDR2: SGHTA, FQGTGA. This CDR3 comprises 17 residues. Trimming took 1 base from V and 9 from J, leaving 22 bases between them. DNA of the CDR3: TGTGCCAGCAGCTTAAAAGGTACGGGAGTAAATGTTGGTGAGCAGTTCTTC. Amino acid sequence: CASSLKGTGVNVGEQFF.

The J gene is TRBJ2-7, the V gene TRBV6-5; the match to TRBD1 covers 10 bases. Trimming at V came to 5 bases and at J to 2 bases, leaving 6 bases not matched to a gene. Germline V lookup: CDR1 MNHEY, CDR2 SVGAGI. The CDR3 is 15 amino acids. As DNA, the CDR3 is TGTGCCAGCAGTCGCGACAGGGGGCCGACCTACGAGCAGTACTTC. The encoded protein is CASSRDRGPTYEQYF.

This clone was found a few times. The chain uses TRBV7-2 and TRBJ2-2, with unresolved D. V was clipped by 5 bases and J by 0 bases, with 7 bases between them. The CDR3 is made up of 14 amino acids. Germline V gene sequence: CDR1 SGHTA, CDR2 FQGNSA. CDR3 nucleotide sequence: TGTGCCAGCAGCGCCCCCGCGAACACCGGGGAGCTGTTTTTT. It codes for CASSAPANTGELFF.

The V and J genes are TRBV5-1 and TRBJ2-5; D is unresolved. CDR3 size: 15 residues. Trimming took 0 bases from V and 1 from J, leaving 10 bases between them. CDR1 and CDR2 (germline): SGHRS, YFSETQ. This CDR3 reads CASSLALRAQETQYF. The CDR3 coding sequence is TGCGCCAGCAGCTTGGCTTTGAGAGCCCAAGAGACCCAGTACTTC. The variable domain in full, with the rest retrieved from reference TRBV5-1 and TRBJ2-5, is KAGVTQTPRYLIKTRGQQVTLSCSPISGHRSVSWYQQTPGQGLQFLFEYFSETQRNKGNFPGRFSGRQFSNSRSEMNVSTLELGDSALYLCASSLALRAQETQYFGPGTRLLVL.

Concerning this clone: With only one base between it and a far larger clone, this is likely a read error. In the same sample, other DNA sequences code for this CDR3. This chain connects TRBV6-4 to TRBJ2-4; 8 nucleotides agree with TRBD2. There are 13 residues in the CDR3. Germline CDR1 is MRHNA and CDR2 is SNTAGT. CDR3 sequence: CASSETSENIQYF. The CDR3 DNA follows: TGTGCCAGTAGTGAGACTAGCGAAAACATTCAGTACTTC.

The gene calls are TRBV10-2 and TRBJ2-3; a weak D match, TRBD2 (5 bases). The V gene lost 7 bases and the J gene lost 1 base, with 12 bases spanning the gap. This CDR3 region has 14 residues. Germline V CDR1 and CDR2: WSHSY, SAAADI. CDR3 in amino acids: CASKIVEGTDTQYF. In nucleotides, the CDR3 is TGCGCCAGCAAGATAGTGGAGGGCACAGATACGCAGTATTTT.

The chain has TRBV15 and TRBJ2-7; D is uncertain. Germline V lookup: CDR1 LNHNV, CDR2 YYDKDF (reference sequence). Trimming left V 3 bases short and J 5 bases short, with 14 bases between. There are 14 residues in the CDR3. This CDR3 is CATSRTDSWNEQYF. CDR3 nucleotides: TGTGCCACCAGCAGGACCGATTCGTGGAACGAGCAGTACTTC.

V and J are TRBV19 and TRBJ2-7; 7 bases are a match to TRBD1. The J segment lost 2 bases and the V segment lost 3 bases, leaving 7 bases of the junction unmatched. The CDR3 sequence is 15 residues long. CDR1 and CDR2 (germline): LNHDA, SQIVND (reference sequence). In nucleotides, the CDR3 is TGTGCCAGTAGTATCTTGGGACAGACAACCTACGAGCAGTACTTC. Residues: CASSILGQTTYEQYF. Looking up the rest from reference TRBV19 and TRBJ2-7 gives the full variable domain: DGGITQSPKYLFRKEGQNVTLSCEQNLNHDAMYWYRQDPGQGLRLIYYSQIVNDFQKGDIAEGYSVSREKKESFPLTVTSAQKNPTAFYLCASSILGQTTYEQYFGPGTRLTVT.

This clone was seen a single time. The V gene is TRBV28, the J gene TRBJ1-2; TRBD1 matches 7 bases. J gave up 2 bases and V 6 bases, and 9 bases lay outside the gene matches. The CDR3 is 15 amino acids. From germline, CDR1 is MDHEN and CDR2 SYDVKM. This chain's CDR3 is CASRNRDSENYGYTF. CDR3 sequence (DNA): TGTGCCAGCAGGAACCGGGACAGTGAGAACTATGGCTACACCTTC.

Remarks on this clone: This sample includes further DNA sequences coding for the same CDR3. This chain links TRBV9 with TRBJ1-1; tentative D call: TRBD1 (5 bases). Germline-derived CDR1 and CDR2 are SGDLS and YYNGEE. This CDR3 contains 13 residues. Trimming took 2 bases from V and 1 from J, leaving 6 bases between them. Here the CDR3 DNA reads TGTGCCAGCAGCGTGGGGCCGAACACTGAAGCTTTCTTT. It is translated as CASSVGPNTEAFF.

The chain has TRBV28 and TRBJ2-2; 12 bases line up with TRBD2. J gave up 4 bases and V 4 bases, and 4 bases lay outside the gene matches. Germline V lookup: CDR1 MDHEN, CDR2 SYDVKM. CDR3 length equals 16 residues. CDR3 sequence (DNA): TGTGCCAGCAGTTCACCTAGCGGGAGGGGCACCGGGGAGCTGTTTTTT. Its protein is CASSSPSGRGTGELFF.

This clone occurred once. The CDR3 here is CASSRPILAGGGDEQFF. In DNA, the CDR3 is TGTGCCAGCAGCCGACCGATTCTAGCGGGAGGGGGAGATGAGCAGTTCTTC. The chain links TRBV7-8 to TRBJ2-1; 12 bases are shared with TRBD2. The J segment lost 8 bases and the V segment lost 5 bases, leaving 13 bases of the junction unmatched. CDR1 is SGHVS, CDR2 FQNEAQ, per germline. The CDR3 has 17 amino acids.

The chain has TRBV9 and TRBJ1-3; 11 bases align to TRBD1. After removal of 4 bases from V and 0 bases from J, the junction contained 15 bases not matched to a gene. CDR1 is SGDLS and CDR2 is YYNGEE in the germline V gene. The CDR3 contains 20 residues. CDR3 amino acids: CASSPRLGTGGRSSGNTIYF. CDR3 DNA: TGTGCCAGCAGCCCCCGTCTCGGGACAGGGGGAAGAAGCTCTGGAAACACCATATATTTT.

This chain connects TRBV7-8 to TRBJ2-7; TRBD2 might be the D (6 bases). The CDR3 spans 15 residues. V lost 2 bases and J lost 9, with 20 bases in between. From germline, CDR1 is SGHVS and CDR2 FQNEAQ. CDR3 bases: TGTGCCAGCAGCTTATTGGGGGGAGCAGCCCCGGGGCAGTACTTC. It encodes CASSLLGGAAPGQYF.

J is TRBJ1-2 and V is TRBV5-6, with D unclear. The CDR3 covers 12 residues. Trimming took off 3 bases at V and 8 bases at J, with 11 bases between the two ends. Looked up from germline, CDR1 is SGHDT and CDR2 is YYEEEE. The CDR3 region is CASSSQPGGYTF. CDR3 in DNA: TGTGCCAGCAGCTCCCAACCGGGCGGCTACACCTTC.

V and J are TRBV11-2 and TRBJ1-5; 9 positions match TRBD1. The V gene end was trimmed by 5 bases and the J gene end by 0 bases; junction bases not matched to a gene: 5. Germline lookup yields CDR1 SGHAT and CDR2 FQNNGV. This CDR3 has 16 amino acids. CDR3 sequence: CASSQDRGYSNQPQHF. The CDR3 region has the DNA TGTGCCAGCAGCCAGGACAGGGGATATAGCAATCAGCCCCAGCATTTT.

This chain links TRBV6-5 with TRBJ2-7, with D unclear. CDR3 length equals 12 residues. Trimming removed 6 bases at V and 4 bases at J, with 10 bases between. Germline-derived CDR1 and CDR2 are MNHEY and SVGAGI. CDR3 nucleotide sequence: TGTGCCAGCAGGTCCCCCTCGTACGAGCAGTACTTC. Translated, it gives CASRSPSYEQYF.

V usage is TRBV6-6 and J usage is TRBJ2-5, with 8 bases that match TRBD1. Germline V CDR1 and CDR2: MNHNY, SVGAGI (reference sequence). This CDR3 contains 16 residues. Trimming removed 0 bases from V and 5 bases from J; junction bases left unmatched: 8. The CDR3, as DNA: TGTGCCAGCAGTTACTCCCAGGGGGCGGTTCAGGAGACCCAGTACTTC. It encodes CASSYSQGAVQETQYF.